The T cell receptor beta chain described here comes from a study of blood T cell repertoires in COVID-19. Study summary: There were acute and convalescent COVID-19 samples, and they came from the United States, Italy and Spain. The analysed material was cDNA or gDNA that came from T cells, B-cell-depleted T cells, or PBMCs.

Original methodology: Reference gene primer amplification gave nucleated cell count estimates. Libraries were prepared by immunoSEQ multiplex PCR; TCRdb keeps only in-frame clonotypes and omits some of them. V, J and clone size are taken as reported in that table, and D and trimming were inferred from the DNA itself. The table lists 200,000 to 250,000 clones, approximately 84% of them singletons. Germline V gene data show CDR1 as SGHTA and CDR2 as FQGTGA. The CDR3 has 15 residues. Germline trimming cut 2 bases from V and 5 bases from J; bases unmatched to any gene: 4. Sequencing was performed on peripheral blood. The source is a man aged 40-49 years with acute or convalescent COVID-19. The rearrangement joins TRBV7-3 to TRBJ2-3; 10 bases line up with TRBD2. CDR3 protein: CASSLVAGGRDTQYF. CDR3 sequence (DNA): TGTGCCAGCAGCTTAGTAGCGGGGGGCCGAGATACGCAGTATTTT.